The 24 T cell receptor beta chains listed next were all sequenced from one sample in a study of T cell repertoires in cytomegalovirus infection. TCRdb itself ran the reads through MiXCR, one entry per CDR3 protein. The sample consists of more than 200,000 distinct CDR3 sequences, around 9% of them appearing once. The specimen was PBMCs. The receptor source for this set is a human donor in good health (CMV status not recorded). Some clones in this sample may be carry-over from other donors' samples.

In this sample, this clonotype turned up many times. The chain recombines TRBV29-1 with TRBJ1-2; tentative D call: TRBD1 (5 bases). The CDR3 covers 15 residues. V was clipped by 7 bases and J by 5 bases, with 23 bases between them. Germline loops: CDR1 SQVTM, CDR2 ANQGSEA. DNA of the CDR3: TGCAGCGCCCAACAGACGGGCAGGGAAGCGTATGGCTACACCTTC. Translating it yields CSAQQTGREAYGYTF.

This clonotype was found many times. This sequence joins TRBV7-6 and TRBJ1-1, with D perhaps TRBD1 (5 bases). The CDR3 is 14 residues long. The V end was cut by 5 bases, the J end by 1 base, with 11 bases between. CDR1 and CDR2 from the germline V gene are SGHVS and FNYEAQ. The CDR3 reads CASSPDGANTEAFF. In DNA, the CDR3 is TGTGCCAGCAGCCCGGACGGGGCGAACACTGAAGCTTTCTTT.

This clonotype has at least ten counts. The rearrangement uses TRBV5-1 and TRBJ1-1; TRBD1 aligns across 8 bases. Germline values: CDR1 SGHRS, CDR2 YFSETQ. V lost 1 base to trimming and J lost 1 base; unmatched junction nucleotides: 9. The CDR3 is made up of 17 amino acids. CDR3 sequence: CASSLQGAPSSNTEAFF. The CDR3 nucleotides are TGCGCCAGCAGCTTGCAGGGGGCACCGTCGTCGAACACTGAAGCTTTCTTT.

The chain has TRBV12-3 or TRBV12-4 and TRBJ1-5; TRBD1 might be the D (5 bases). Trimming pared 5 bases from V and 7 bases from J, leaving 12 bases between. This CDR3 has 13 amino acids. CDR3 sequence (DNA): TGTGCCAGCAGTGGCCGGGGCGACCAGCCCCAGCATTTT. Amino acids: CASSGRGDQPQHF.

The chain employs TRBV20-1 and TRBJ1-6; perhaps TRBD1 as D (5 bases). V lost 1 base and J 6 bases, leaving 13 bases between the germline ends. Germline lookup yields CDR1 DFQATT and CDR2 SNEGSKA (reference sequence). The CDR3 is made up of 15 amino acids. The CDR3 region has the DNA TGCAGTGCTAGAGGGAGTGAAAGGGGTAATTCACCCCTCCACTTT. Protein sequence: CSARGSERGNSPLHF.

The CDR3: CSGVDGDSYNEQFF. For the CDR3, the DNA is TGCAGTGGCGTAGATGGCGACTCCTACAATGAGCAGTTCTTC. The rearrangement links TRBV29-1 to TRBJ2-1; D is unresolved. CDR3 length: 14 amino acids. The germline gives CDR1 SQVTM, CDR2 ANQGSEA.

In its sample, this clonotype was seen many times. This chain uses TRBV28 with TRBJ1-5, with 7 bases aligning to TRBD1. This CDR3 has 14 amino acids. V gave up 6 bases and J gave up 9 bases; unmatched junction bases: 11. Germline CDR1 MDHEN, CDR2 SYDVKM. This CDR3 is CASRTGQAVSPQHF. The CDR3 nucleotides are TGTGCCAGCAGAACCGGACAGGCTGTATCGCCCCAGCATTTT.

This chain links TRBV4-3 with TRBJ1-4; no definite D call. The length of the CDR3 is 14 residues. V was trimmed by 0 bases and J by 10 bases, leaving 12 bases between them. Germline assignment: CDR1 LGHNA and CDR2 YSLEER. The CDR3 DNA reads as TGCGCCAGCAGCCAAGATAGGGCCGTTCGAAAACTGTTTTTT. It is translated as CASSQDRAVRKLFF.

This clonotype occurred many times. The chain has TRBV7-2 and TRBJ1-1; D gene ambiguous. Germline CDR1 is SGHTA and CDR2 is FQGNSA. This CDR3 has 14 amino acids. V was clipped by 5 bases and J by 1 base, with 11 bases between them. The CDR3 coding sequence is TGTGCCAGCAGCAAAAATAGCCGGAACACTGAAGCTTTCTTT. Residues: CASSKNSRNTEAFF.

This clonotype was observed a handful of times. This chain connects TRBV24-1 to TRBJ2-1, with D possibly being TRBD2 (5 bases). CDR1 is KGHDR, CDR2 SFDVKD, per germline. Trimming took off 3 bases at V and 9 bases at J, with 17 bases between the two ends. CDR3 length equals 15 residues. The CDR3 coding sequence is TGTGCCACCAGTGATCCTAAAGCGGCTTTGAGTGAGCAGTTCTTC. Its translation is CATSDPKAALSEQFF.

This clonotype was recorded many times. The genes are TRBV5-1 and TRBJ2-1; 15 nucleotides match TRBD2. This CDR3 is 17 amino acids long. Germline-derived CDR1 and CDR2 are SGHRS and YFSETQ. V was clipped by 3 bases and J by 7 bases; unmatched bases: 8. The CDR3 nucleotides are TGCGCCAGCAGCTACCCGGGACTAGCGGGAGGAGGGAATGAGCAGTTCTTC. Its protein product is CASSYPGLAGGGNEQFF.

The sample holds many counts of this clonotype. The CDR3 bases are TGTGCCAGCAGCCGCGACAGGGTCCCAGATACGCAGTATTTT. Amino acid sequence: CASSRDRVPDTQYF. The rearrangement links TRBV11-2 to TRBJ2-3; TRBD1 aligns across 7 bases. The CDR3 totals 14 residues. Germline V gene lookup returns CDR1 SGHAT and CDR2 FQNNGV. V shed 5 bases and J 4 bases; nucleotides not matched to a gene: 6.

This clonotype has a handful of counts. This chain joins TRBV11-3 and TRBJ1-1; maybe TRBD1 (6 bases). The CDR3 consists of 11 residues. V was trimmed by 8 bases and J by 11 bases, leaving 15 bases between them. Germline CDR1 SGHNT, CDR2 YENEEA. CDR3 in DNA: TGTGCCAGCGGGGGGCCCCGTTGGGCTTTCTTT. As protein: CASGGPRWAFF.

The sample holds many counts of this clonotype. V usage is TRBV7-2 and J usage is TRBJ2-1, with 12 bases aligning to TRBD2. This CDR3 contains 16 residues. Germline CDR1 SGHTA, CDR2 FQGNSA. Trimming at V came to 5 bases and at J to 7 bases, leaving 9 bases not matched to a gene. CDR3 DNA: TGTGCCAGCAGCCGGTTCACTAGCGGGGGGCTGAATGAGCAGTTCTTC. Its translation is CASSRFTSGGLNEQFF. Supplemented by reference TRBV7-2 and TRBJ2-1, the full variable domain reads GAGVSQSPSNKVTEKGKDVELRCDPISGHTALYWYRQSLGQGLEFLIYFQGNSAPDKSGLPSDRFSAERTGGSVSTLTIQRTQQEDSAVYLCASSRFTSGGLNEQFFGPGTRLTVL.

The sample holds many counts of this clonotype. The chain links TRBV7-8 to TRBJ2-1, with D perhaps matching TRBD2 (5 bases). The CDR3 has 16 amino acids. Trimming removed 5 bases from V and 6 bases from J, with 20 bases in between. The germline gives CDR1 SGHVS, CDR2 FQNEAQ. CDR3: CASSPIGAALGNEQFF. The CDR3, as DNA: TGTGCCAGCAGCCCCATAGGAGCGGCACTGGGCAATGAGCAGTTCTTC. Full variable domain (remainder filled in from reference TRBV7-8 and TRBJ2-1): GAGVSQSPRYKVAKRGQDVALRCDPISGHVSLFWYQQALGQGPEFLTYFQNEAQLDKSGLPSDRFFAERPEGSVSTLKIQRTQQEDSAVYLCASSPIGAALGNEQFFGPGTRLTVL.

This clonotype was counted ten times or more. This chain uses TRBV7-2 with TRBJ1-4; perhaps TRBD1 as D (5 bases). V was pared by 5 bases and J by 6 bases, with 16 bases between. CDR1 and CDR2 from the germline V gene are SGHTA and FQGNSA. This CDR3 is 15 amino acids long. CDR3 residues: CASSPHRPGDEKLFF. For the CDR3, the DNA is TGTGCCAGCAGCCCACACAGGCCCGGTGATGAAAAACTGTTTTTT.

The J gene is TRBJ1-1, the V gene TRBV14; the D gene is possibly TRBD1 (6 bases). V lost 4 bases and J 0 bases, leaving 9 bases between the germline ends. The CDR3 sequence is 14 residues long. The germline CDR1 and CDR2 sequences are SGHDN and FVKESK. The CDR3 DNA sequence: TGTGCCAGCAGCCGAAACAGGGTGAACACTGAAGCTTTCTTT. Translating gives CASSRNRVNTEAFF.

In its sample, this clonotype was seen a few times. This chain links TRBV20-1 with TRBJ1-4; 9 positions agree with TRBD1. Germline values: CDR1 DFQATT, CDR2 SNEGSKA (reference sequence). V shed 5 bases and J 6 bases; nucleotides not matched to a gene: 10. There are 15 residues in the CDR3. CDR3 amino acids: CSAPRGGQGYEKLFF. DNA for the CDR3: TGCAGTGCTCCGAGGGGGGGACAGGGTTATGAAAAACTGTTTTTT.

This clonotype was seen a few times. The CDR3 loop reads CASSLAAPGTGELFF. As DNA, the CDR3 is TGTGCCAGCAGCTTAGCGGCCCCGGGCACCGGGGAGCTGTTTTTT. The rearrangement links TRBV7-2 to TRBJ2-2; no clear D gene. V lost 0 bases and J lost 4, with 9 bases in between. The CDR3 length is 15 residues. Germline loops: CDR1 SGHTA, CDR2 FQGNSA.

Concerning this clonotype: An end of the junction differs from the germline gene, which may be a read error. V gene TRBV5-1 combines with J gene TRBJ2-3; a possible D gene is TRBD1 (6 bases). CDR1 is SGHRS, CDR2 YFSETQ, per germline. The CDR3 is 11 residues long. In DNA form, the CDR3 reads TGCGCCAGCAGCTTGGACAGGGCTTTGGATTTT. Its protein product is CASSLDRALDF.

The rearrangement uses TRBV20-1 and TRBJ1-1, with no clear D. Germline CDR1 and CDR2: DFQATT and SNEGSKA (reference sequence). CDR3 length: 13 residues. Trimming removed 6 bases from V and 2 bases from J, with 13 bases in between. The DNA of the CDR3 is TGCAGTGCCACCCCGGACTTTAACACTGAAGCTTTCTTT. Protein product: CSATPDFNTEAFF.

This clonotype was detected ten times or more. The chain links TRBV7-2 to TRBJ1-3; possible D gene TRBD1, 5 bases. Germline values: CDR1 SGHTA, CDR2 FQGNSA. V shed 4 bases and J shed 0 bases, with 7 bases lying between them. This CDR3 contains 14 residues. The CDR3 region is CASSWDHSGNTIYF. The CDR3 DNA reads as TGTGCCAGCAGCTGGGACCACTCTGGAAACACCATATATTTT.

Many counts were recorded for this clonotype. CDR3 bases: TGTGCCAGCAGCCCCCTGGTAGTACCAGATACGCAGTATTTT. This encodes CASSPLVVPDTQYF. V gene TRBV7-2 combines with J gene TRBJ2-3; D not resolved. CDR1 and CDR2 from the germline V gene are SGHTA and FQGNSA. The CDR3 totals 14 residues. Trimming removed 5 bases from V and 4 bases from J, with 13 bases in between.

This clonotype was picked up many times. The V gene is TRBV7-2, the J gene TRBJ2-1; D remains unclear. Trimming cost V 1 base and J 5 bases, with 6 bases left between them. The CDR3 is 13 residues long. From germline, CDR1 is SGHTA and CDR2 FQGNSA. For the CDR3, the DNA is TGTGCCAGCAGCTTAGTTGGTCACAATGAGCAGTTCTTC. Amino acid sequence: CASSLVGHNEQFF. Together with reference TRBV7-2 and TRBJ2-1, the CDR3 gives the full variable domain: GAGVSQSPSNKVTEKGKDVELRCDPISGHTALYWYRQSLGQGLEFLIYFQGNSAPDKSGLPSDRFSAERTGGSVSTLTIQRTQQEDSAVYLCASSLVGHNEQFFGPGTRLTVL.